A single sample is the source of the 18 T cell receptor beta chains below, sequenced in a study of CD8+ T cells in alopecia areata. RNA, once extracted, was reverse transcribed into cDNA for use as the sequencing template. Produced via immunoSEQ multiplex PCR; TCRdb's table is partial and in-frame only. The sample was found to contain 200,000 to 300,000 clones, and every one recurs. Sorting used CD4, CD8alpha, NKG2D, NKG2ACE and other markers on pooled cutaneous lymph node cells. The source material was CD4+ T cells sorted from a lymph node. Receptors were obtained from a C3H/HeJ mouse with alopecia areata. The strain's MHC type: H2-k.

Note on this clone: Gene names and germline match the mouse. Read sequence stops 4 residues before the CDR3 end, and the germline J gene provides the missing end. The rearrangement links TRBV19 to TRBJ2-2; 7 positions agree with TRBD1. V lost 10 bases and J lost 0; bases outside the gene matches: 0. The CDR3 is 12 amino acids. Germline CDR1 FNHDT, CDR2 SITEND (reference sequence). The CDR3 sequence: CAGTANTGQLYF. CDR3 bases read: TGTGCCGGGACAGCAAACACCGGG.

This clone was recorded at least ten times. Mouse gene names and germline throughout. From the germline J gene comes the end of the CDR3, since the read stops 4 residues before it. The chain joins TRBV1 to TRBJ2-3; 7 bases align to TRBD2. Trimming cost V 6 bases and J 0 bases; bases outside gene matches: 9. CDR1 and CDR2 (germline): NSQYPW, LRSPGD (reference sequence). There are 16 residues in the CDR3. CDR3 bases read: TGCACCTGCAGCCCCGGGGGGGGGTCTAGTGCAGAA. This sequence encodes CTCSPGGGSSAE. From start to end, the CDR3 is CTCSPGGGSSAETLYF.

In its sample, this clone was seen a few times. Germline and genes here are mouse. The CDR3 is cut off 4 residues early in the read; its end comes from the germline J gene. The gene calls are TRBV1 and TRBJ1-2; 9 nucleotides agree with TRBD1. Unmatched junction bases numbered 3, after V lost 2 bases and J lost 2 bases. CDR3 length: 15 amino acids. Germline V gene sequence: CDR1 NSQYPW, CDR2 LRSPGD (reference sequence). The DNA read from the CDR3 is TGCACCTGCAGTGCAACCGGGACAGGGAACTCC. Translating gives CTCSATGTGNS. The CDR3 as a whole reads CTCSATGTGNSDYTF.

This clone was counted between two and nine times. Each gene name is a mouse one. The read is 4 residues too short to cover the CDR3 end, so that end is filled in from the germline J gene. The chain employs TRBV29 and TRBJ1-1; TRBD1 matches at 8 bases. The germline CDR1 and CDR2 sequences are MSHET and SYDVDS. Trimming removed 6 bases from V and 0 bases from J; junction bases left unmatched: 3. CDR3 length equals 14 residues. CDR3 protein: CASSTGGANTEVFF. The CDR3 bases that were read are TGTGCTAGCAGCACAGGGGGTGCAAACACA.

A remark on this clone: Germline and genes: mouse. The read falls 4 residues short of the CDR3 end, and the missing part is taken from the germline J gene. Other DNA variants within this sample encode the same CDR3. The chain combines TRBV13-1 with TRBJ1-1, with D possibly TRBD1 on 5 matching bases. Germline assignment: CDR1 NSHNY and CDR2 SYGAGN. CDR3 size: 12 residues. V dropped 4 bases and J dropped 4 bases, with 8 bases sitting between them. The CDR3 DNA, read in part, is TGTGCCAGCAGTCAGGGAGGCACA. Translation: CASSQGGT. In full, the CDR3 reads CASSQGGTEVFF.

Points on this clone: The genes and germline here are from mouse. Read sequence stops 4 residues before the CDR3 end, and the germline J gene provides the missing end. This chain joins TRBV5 and TRBJ1-1; possible D gene TRBD1, 5 bases. V lost 5 bases and J lost 3, with 10 bases in between. In germline, CDR1 is LGHNA, CDR2 YNLKQL (reference sequence). The CDR3 extends over 13 amino acids. The sequenced CDR3 bases are TGTGCCAGCAGCGAGGGCAGGGACACA. Translated, it gives CASSEGRDT. The whole CDR3 protein is CASSEGRDTEVFF.

There are a few counts of this clone. The gene names here belong to mouse. The read terminates 3 residues before the CDR3 end, so the remaining end is supplied by the germline J gene. The same CDR3 arises from other DNA sequences in this sample as well. This chain uses TRBV19 with TRBJ1-6; D is possibly TRBD1 (5 bases). TRBJ1-6 qualifies as an ORF whose function is uncertain. CDR3 length: 14 residues. Trimming cost V 4 bases and J 5 bases, with 10 bases left between them. CDR1 is FNHDT and CDR2 is SITEND in the germline V gene (reference sequence). CDR3 sequence: CASSLDSNNSPLYF. CDR3 DNA (partial): TGTGCCAGCAGTCTCGACAGCAATAATTCGCCC.

In the case of this clone: Genes and germline come from the mouse. Coverage ceases 4 residues before the CDR3 finishes, and the germline J gene fills in the end. This chain uses TRBV13-2 with TRBJ2-1, with 10 bases identical to TRBD2. V was pared by 1 base and J by 3 bases, with 4 bases of the junction left unmatched. Per the germline V gene, CDR1 is NNHNN and CDR2 is SYGAGS (reference sequence). The length of the CDR3 is 16 residues. The CDR3 region is CASGDPRLGGYAEQFF. The DNA read from the CDR3 is TGTGCCAGCGGTGATCCAAGACTGGGGGGCTATGCT.

On this clone itself: These gene names are mouse names. The CDR3 end falls 4 residues outside the read, so it is completed with the germline J gene. The sample contains more than one DNA sequence encoding this CDR3. V is TRBV13-1 and J is TRBJ2-5; D might be TRBD2 (7 bases). In germline, CDR1 is NSHNY, CDR2 SYGAGN. This CDR3 is 14 amino acids long. The sequenced CDR3 bases are TGTGCCAGCAGTGATGGGGGGGCGCGAGAC. Its translation is CASSDGGARD. The full CDR3 reads CASSDGGARDTQYF.

Turning to this clone: Gene names refer to mouse genes. The sequenced fragment ends 4 residues before the CDR3 boundary, so the rest is inferred from the germline J gene. Other nucleotide sequences from this sample produce the same CDR3. V and J are TRBV13-3 and TRBJ2-7; TRBD2 agrees at 9 bases. CDR3 length: 15 residues. CDR1 NNHDY and CDR2 SYVADS come from the germline V gene. V lost 3 bases and J lost 0; bases outside the gene matches: 4. The CDR3 here is CASSADWGSSYEQYF. The covered CDR3 bases are TGTGCCAGCAGTGCGGACTGGGGAAGCTCCTAT.

A word on this clone: Mouse gene names and germline throughout. The observed sequence ends 4 residues before the CDR3 terminus, with the missing tail filled in from the germline J gene. This chain uses TRBV13-3 with TRBJ2-7; 7 bases are a match to TRBD1. V shed 3 bases and J 0 bases; nucleotides not matched to a gene: 3. Germline values: CDR1 NNHDY, CDR2 SYVADS. CDR3 length equals 14 residues. The CDR3 region is CASSGGQLSYEQYF. CDR3 DNA (partial): TGTGCCAGCAGTGGGGGACAGCTCTCCTAT.

Worth noting for this clone: Gene names are mouse gene names. The CDR3 is cut off 4 residues early in the read; its end comes from the germline J gene. The same CDR3 also results from other DNA sequences found in this sample. The J gene is TRBJ2-7, the V gene TRBV19; 7 bases line up with TRBD1. The CDR3 consists of 13 residues. Germline V gene lookup returns CDR1 FNHDT and CDR2 SITEND (reference sequence). Here the CDR3 reads CASSIRDRYEQYF. CDR3 DNA, as far as it was read: TGTGCCAGCAGTATACGGGACAGATAT.

This clone has more than one count but fewer than ten. Mouse names are used for the genes. The CDR3 end falls 4 residues outside the read, so it is completed with the germline J gene. The sample holds other DNA sequences that translate to the same CDR3. The V and J genes are TRBV1 and TRBJ1-1; tentative D call: TRBD1 (5 bases). The V end lost 0 bases, the J end lost 3 bases, and 8 bases lay between the germline ends. Per germline, CDR1 NSQYPW and CDR2 LRSPGD (reference sequence). The CDR3 totals 14 residues. Partial CDR3 DNA: TGCACCTGCAGTGCAGACAGGGAGGACACA. Its translation is CTCSADREDT. The full CDR3 is CTCSADREDTEVFF.

The sample holds a few counts of this clone. Gene names and germline refer to mouse. The read terminates 4 residues ahead of where the CDR3 ends, so the germline J gene completes it. The chain links TRBV13-3 to TRBJ1-2; D call uncertain. Trimming removed 4 bases at V and 0 bases at J, with 7 bases between. The CDR3 is made up of 13 amino acids. Germline V CDR1 and CDR2: NNHDY, SYVADS. The CDR3 DNA, read in part, is TGTGCCAGCAGTTTTACAACAAACTCC. Translation: CASSFTTNS. The CDR3 in its entirety is CASSFTTNSDYTF.

This clone was counted between two and nine times. Each gene name is a mouse one. The CDR3 goes on 4 residues after the read ends, and that part is filled in from the germline J gene. V usage is TRBV13-1 and J usage is TRBJ1-2; TRBD1 is a possible D gene (5 bases). Germline V gives CDR1 NSHNY, CDR2 SYGAGN. Trimming removed 0 bases from V and 0 bases from J, with 9 bases in between. The CDR3 runs 15 residues. The DNA read from the CDR3 is TGTGCCAGCAGTGATGAACAGGCCTCAAACTCC. Amino acid sequence: CASSDEQASNS. The entire CDR3 is CASSDEQASNSDYTF.

Comment on this clone: Genes and germline are mouse. The read finishes 4 residues shy of the CDR3 end, and the germline J gene is used to complete it. The genes are TRBV31 and TRBJ1-1, with D unresolved. Per the germline V gene, CDR1 is GKSSPN and CDR2 is SITVG. The CDR3 contains 10 residues. The sequenced part of the CDR3 DNA is TGTGCCTGGAGTCCACAA. It is translated as CAWSPQ. In full, the CDR3 is CAWSPQEVFF.

This clone occurred a few times. Each gene name is a mouse one. From the germline J gene comes the end of the CDR3, since the read stops 4 residues before it. Other nucleotide sequences from this sample produce the same CDR3. This sequence joins TRBV17 and TRBJ2-5, with 8 bases matching TRBD1. Germline V gene data show CDR1 as MNHDT and CDR2 as YYDKIL. The CDR3 covers 13 residues. The V gene end was trimmed by 6 bases and the J gene end by 2 bases; junction bases not matched to a gene: 1. The CDR3 protein is CASSGTGQDTQYF. CDR3 DNA, as far as it was read: TGTGCTAGCAGCGGGACAGGCCAAGAC. Complete variable domain (other parts from reference TRBV17 and TRBJ2-5): DTTVKQNPRYKLARVGKPVNLICSQTMNHDTMYWYQKKPNQAPKLLLFYYDKILNREADTFEKFQSSRPNNSFCSLYIGSAGLEYSAMYLCASSGTGQDTQYFGPGTRLLVL.

This clone appeared a few times. Gene names follow the mouse nomenclature. The read terminates 4 residues ahead of where the CDR3 ends, so the germline J gene completes it. The gene calls are TRBV13-1 and TRBJ2-3; 8 nucleotides line up with TRBD1. The V gene's germline CDR1 is NSHNY and CDR2 SYGAGN. V lost 3 bases and J lost 1; bases outside the gene matches: 7. CDR3 length: 16 residues. CDR3 residues: CASSGQGMRGAETLYF. CDR3 DNA, as far as it was read: TGTGCCAGCAGTGGACAGGGGATGAGGGGTGCAGAA.